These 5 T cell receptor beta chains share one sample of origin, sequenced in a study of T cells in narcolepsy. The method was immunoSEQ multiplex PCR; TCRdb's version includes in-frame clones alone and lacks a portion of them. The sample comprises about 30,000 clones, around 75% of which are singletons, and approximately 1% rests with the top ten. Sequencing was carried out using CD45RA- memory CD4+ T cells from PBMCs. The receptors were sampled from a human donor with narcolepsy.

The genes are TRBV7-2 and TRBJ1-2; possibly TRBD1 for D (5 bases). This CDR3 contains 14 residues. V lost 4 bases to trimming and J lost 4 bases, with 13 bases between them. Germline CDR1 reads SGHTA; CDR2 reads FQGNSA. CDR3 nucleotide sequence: TGTGCCAGCAGCTCGTCGACGGGGGGCTATGGCTACACCTTC. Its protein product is CASSSSTGGYGYTF.

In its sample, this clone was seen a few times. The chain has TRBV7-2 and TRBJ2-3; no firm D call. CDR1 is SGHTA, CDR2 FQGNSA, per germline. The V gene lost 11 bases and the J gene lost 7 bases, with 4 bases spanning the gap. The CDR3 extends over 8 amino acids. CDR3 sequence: CAGNTQYF. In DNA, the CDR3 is TGTGCCGGGAATACGCAGTATTTT.

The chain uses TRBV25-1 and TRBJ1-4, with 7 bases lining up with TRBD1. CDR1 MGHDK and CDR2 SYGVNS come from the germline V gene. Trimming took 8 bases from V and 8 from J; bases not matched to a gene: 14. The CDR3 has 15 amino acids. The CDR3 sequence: CASLGGGAGNEKLFF. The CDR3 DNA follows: TGTGCCAGCCTTGGAGGGGGCGCGGGGAACGAAAAACTGTTTTTT.

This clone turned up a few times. The CDR3 reads CASSYDVYRGAGELFF. CDR3 bases: TGTGCCAGCAGTTACGATGTATACCGGGGGGCCGGGGAGCTGTTTTTT. The V gene is TRBV6-5, the J gene TRBJ2-2, with 7 bases aligning to TRBD2. This CDR3 has 16 residues. Germline V CDR1 and CDR2: MNHEY, SVGAGI. The V and J ends lost 2 bases and 6 bases, in that order; junction bases with no gene match: 9.

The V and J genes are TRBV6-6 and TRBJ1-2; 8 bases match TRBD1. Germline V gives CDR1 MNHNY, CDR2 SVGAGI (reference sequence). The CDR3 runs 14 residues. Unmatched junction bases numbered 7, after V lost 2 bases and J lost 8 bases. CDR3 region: CASSYGQGEFGYTF. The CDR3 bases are TGTGCCAGCAGTTACGGACAGGGCGAGTTCGGCTACACCTTC.